Below, 9 T cell receptor beta chains from the same sample are listed, as sequenced in a study of preoperative IRX-2 immunotherapy in early breast cancer. The sample's treatment: preoperative locoregional IRX-2 cytokine immunotherapy. Only in-frame clones appear in the TCRdb table, and some are missing; sequencing was by immunoSEQ multiplex PCR. The sample lists some 59,000 clones, roughly 95% occurring once. The sample was acquired from a patient treated with IRX-2 immunotherapy. These receptors came from a human donor with breast cancer.

This sequence joins TRBV11-2 and TRBJ1-2; D is ambiguous. The ends were cut back, 5 bases at V and 2 bases at J, with 15 bases in the middle. Germline assignment: CDR1 SGHAT and CDR2 FQNNGV. The CDR3 runs to 15 residues. CDR3: CASSARARDNYGYTF. The CDR3 DNA is TGTGCCAGCAGCGCCCGGGCCAGAGACAACTATGGCTACACCTTC.

The chain employs TRBV7-2 and TRBJ1-1; D remains ambiguous. Trimming pared 2 bases from V and 0 bases from J, leaving 4 bases between. Germline V gene sequence: CDR1 SGHTA, CDR2 FQGNSA. This CDR3 spans 13 amino acids. The chain's CDR3 is CASSLSMNTEAFF. The CDR3 DNA is TGTGCCAGCAGCTTATCCATGAACACTGAAGCTTTCTTT.

The gene calls are TRBV5-1 and TRBJ2-5; TRBD1 matches at 8 bases. The germline V gene encodes CDR1 SGHRS and CDR2 YFSETQ. The CDR3 extends over 15 amino acids. Losses at the gene ends were 4 bases for V and 0 bases for J; bases not matched to a gene: 5. The CDR3 bases are TGCGCCAGCAGCCCACGACAGGGGAACCAAGAGACCCAGTACTTC. Encoded protein: CASSPRQGNQETQYF.

This rearrangement joins TRBV9 to TRBJ2-5; TRBD2 might be the D (5 bases). With 0 bases removed from V and 5 bases from J, the gap between germline ends came to 14 bases. CDR3 length equals 15 residues. Per the germline V gene, CDR1 is SGDLS and CDR2 is YYNGEE. The CDR3 DNA reads TGTGCCAGCAGCGTAGGATTACTAGGTGGGGAGACCCAGTACTTC. It yields the protein CASSVGLLGGETQYF. The whole variable domain, filled in from reference TRBV9 and TRBJ2-5, reads DSGVTQTPKHLITATGQRVTLRCSPRSGDLSVYWYQQSLDQGLQFLIQYYNGEERAKGNILERFSAQQFPDLHSELNLSSLELGDSALYFCASSVGLLGGETQYFGPGTRLLVL.

The V call is TRBV19, the J call TRBJ2-2, with D possibly TRBD2 on 6 matching bases. There are 16 residues in the CDR3. Germline CDR1 reads LNHDA; CDR2 reads SQIVND (reference sequence). Trimming took 0 bases from V and 1 from J, leaving 9 bases between them. This CDR3 reads CASSIEVGGNTGELFF. The CDR3 nucleotides are TGTGCCAGTAGTATAGAGGTCGGGGGGAACACCGGGGAGCTGTTTTTT. Using reference TRBV19 and TRBJ2-2 for the parts outside the CDR3, the full variable domain is DGGITQSPKYLFRKEGQNVTLSCEQNLNHDAMYWYRQDPGQGLRLIYYSQIVNDFQKGDIAEGYSVSREKKESFPLTVTSAQKNPTAFYLCASSIEVGGNTGELFFGEGSRLTVL.

V usage is TRBV4-1 and J usage is TRBJ1-2, with TRBD1 as a possible D gene (6 bases). Between the trimmed V and J ends, which lost 0 bases and 8 bases, there was a span of 10 bases. This CDR3 has 13 amino acids. The V gene's germline CDR1 is MGHRA and CDR2 YSYEKL. CDR3 bases: TGCGCCAGCAGCCAAGACCGGGGGGGCGGCTACACCTTC. It yields the protein CASSQDRGGGYTF.

The chain uses TRBV5-4 and TRBJ2-1; a possible D gene is TRBD2 (6 bases). From germline, CDR1 is SGHNT and CDR2 YYREEE (reference sequence). The CDR3 has 15 amino acids. Trimming shortened V by 0 bases and J by 8 bases, and 15 bases separated the two germline ends. DNA of the CDR3: TGTGCCAGCAGCTTGGTTGGGACTCTGGGCGATGAGCAGTTCTTC. Amino acid sequence: CASSLVGTLGDEQFF. Combining the CDR3 with reference TRBV5-4 and TRBJ2-1 gives the whole variable domain ETGVTQSPTHLIKTRGQQVTLRCSSQSGHNTVSWYQQALGQGPQFIFQYYREEENGRGNFPPRFSGLQFPNYSSELNVNALELDDSALYLCASSLVGTLGDEQFFGPGTRLTVL.

The V gene is TRBV5-1, the J gene TRBJ2-5; D gene uncertain. Trimming removed 4 bases from V and 5 bases from J, with 9 bases in between. Germline values: CDR1 SGHRS, CDR2 YFSETQ. This CDR3 spans 12 amino acids. The CDR3 here is CASSPPAETQYF. DNA of the CDR3: TGCGCCAGCAGCCCCCCCGCCGAGACCCAGTACTTC.

The chain carries TRBV11-2 and TRBJ2-5, with D uncertain. Near its end, the DNA agrees better with TRBJ2-7, so the J call may be wrong. Germline V gives CDR1 SGHAT, CDR2 FQNNGV. The CDR3 has 15 amino acids. The CDR3 DNA reads TGTGCCAGCAGCTTAACCGCGTCGCCCTCTTACGAGCAGTACTTC. Encoded protein: CASSLTASPSYEQYF.